This TCR beta chain was sequenced during a study of technical replicates of blood from a few donors. Deletions cut 5 bases from V and 1 base from J, with 17 bases between. The CDR3 sequence is 16 residues long. Germline V gene data show CDR1 as LNHDA and CDR2 as SQIVND (reference sequence). Data came from immunoSEQ multiplex PCR; TCRdb stores just in-frame clones and leaves some out. The data show around 100,000 clones, less than 95% seen once. Sequenced sample: T cells isolated from PBMCs. The rearrangement uses TRBV19 and TRBJ1-1; TRBD1 might be the D (6 bases). The source of this sequence is a human donor in good health. Here the CDR3 reads CASSQYRGSSNTEAFF. For the CDR3, the DNA is TGTGCCAGTAGTCAATATAGGGGGTCCTCGAACACTGAAGCTTTCTTT.